The sequence of this TCR beta chain was determined in a study of T and B cells in COVID-19 patients. BIOMED2 TRB-A/B primer pools were used in multiplex TRB PCR. TCRdb processed the multiplex PCR reads anew with MiXCR; each CDR3 protein has one entry. The data contain a few thousand distinct CDR3 sequences, roughly a quarter of them seen just once; the ten biggest clones take up 12%. General observations from the study: At recovery TRB diversity and richness exceeded healthy donors, after highly clonal active COVID-19 repertoires.

Blood genomic DNA input for TRB amplification was about 250-500 ng. Per the germline V gene, CDR1 is MDHEN and CDR2 is SYDVKM. Germline trimming cut 10 bases from V and 0 bases from J; bases unmatched to any gene: 3. The CDR3 loop spans 13 amino acids. There are a few counts of this clonotype. Its antigen is unknown. The chain employs TRBV28 and TRBJ2-7, with 10 positions matching TRBD1. This TCR derives from a human donor with active COVID-19. What was sequenced was blood. CDR3 loop: CATWTGGSYEQYF. CDR3 bases: TGTGCCACCTGGACAGGGGGCTCCTACGAGCAGTACTTC.